Here is one TCR beta chain with its context. It has no known antigen specificity. No much larger clone exists at a distance of one base, and base qualities are not known. This sample stems from a study of T cell responses to AZD1222 COVID-19 vaccine (dated by TCRdb to the early 2020s). Broadly, across the study: AZD1222 recipients with second doses at about 4 weeks or about 12 weeks were pooled, because spike-specific TCR depth and breadth did not differ between schedules. TCR sequencing covered over 230 trial participants: 200 to 220 given two doses of AZD1222 and 26 given two doses of MenACWY control vaccine. Enrollment into the trials was organized by age into subgroups of 18-55, 56-69 and 70-plus years, and those subgroups contained 148, 28 and 57 TCR-sequenced participants, respectively. On the study overall, not on this receptor specifically: In the small 56-69-year group, the increase in depth fell short of significance, most likely because of low power. Reportedly, close to half of the unique spike-specific TCRs recognized epitopes lying outside the regions that are mutated in the B.1.351 and B.1.1.7 variants. Participants were mostly white British and included more females than males, and it was suggested by the authors that clonal diversity may have been underestimated. A significant rise in spike-specific TCR breadth and depth was observed after two AZD1222 doses relative to day 0 and relative to MenACWY recipients. CD4 TCRs associated with the vaccine covered the entire spike protein, and the dominant responses were in regions 160-218 and 743-854. No day 14 peak-response samples were available, so repertoires were characterized only after the peak T cell response. Conclusions about previously exposed vaccinees were limited because only six AZD1222 recipients were SARS-CoV-2 seropositive at baseline.

Taken with the paper, the label for time point translates to: baseline before first vaccination. Vaccinee samples were obtained from the UK trials COV001 and COV002, which included a single-blind randomized controlled phase 2/3 trial of AZD1222 (ChAdOx1 nCoV-19) in healthy adults. For TCRbeta chain sequencing, PBMC samples from trial participants were taken at day 0 and at day 28 after the second dose. The CDR3 regions of human TCRbeta chains were analyzed by immunosequencing. Turning to the authors' computational methods: TCRs in the repertoires were matched against a reference library of SARS-CoV-2-specific TCRs that had been generated with the MIRA antigen-specificity platform. Breadth meant the fraction of unique TCRs that were SARS-CoV-2-associated, whereas depth meant the fraction of total T cells that were SARS-CoV-2-associated. Using the MIRA data, every spike-specific TCR was mapped to the spike region that the TCR reacted to and assigned to either a CD4 or a CD8 class. Log10-transformed breadth and depth values were compared by one-way ANOVA with Sidak's multiple comparisons tests. The source is immuneACCESS, and TCRdb retained only in-frame sequences with V and J called. Part of the clones is not carried over; for the studies checked, unresolved V genes explain less than half of this, and the remainder is unexplained. V and J calls and clone size are those listed in that table; D and trimming were worked out from the DNA. The sample records some 95,000 clones, 86% of which are singletons. The ten largest clones represent approximately 6.8% of the sample.

The germline V gene gives CDR1 as MNHEY and CDR2 as SVGAGI. Including cysteine and phenylalanine, the CDR3 has 14 amino acids. Only CDR3 DNA remains: 42 bases, in frame from the first base. V lost 0 bases and J lost 3 bases; the stretch between them is 8 bases long. This sample comprised peripheral blood, obtained on day 0 of AZD1222 vaccination. The origin of this receptor is an adult in good health. The chain was built from TRBV6-5 and TRBJ1-2; the best D guess is TRBD1, with 5 bases matching. The DNA sequence is given as TGTGCCAGCAGTTACTCTGGGACGGACTATGGCTACACCTTC. Its translation is CASSYSGTDYGYTF.